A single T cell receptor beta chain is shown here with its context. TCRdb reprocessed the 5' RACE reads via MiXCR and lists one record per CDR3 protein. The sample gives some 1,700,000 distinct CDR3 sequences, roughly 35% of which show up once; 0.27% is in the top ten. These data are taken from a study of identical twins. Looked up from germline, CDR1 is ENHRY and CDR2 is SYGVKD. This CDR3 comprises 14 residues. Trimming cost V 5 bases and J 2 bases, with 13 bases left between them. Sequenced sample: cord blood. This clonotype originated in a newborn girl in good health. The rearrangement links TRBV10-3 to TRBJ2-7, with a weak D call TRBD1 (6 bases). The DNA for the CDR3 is TGTGCCATCAGTACGGGGACACGGACCTACGAGCAGTACTTC. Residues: CAISTGTRTYEQYF.